This note documents a single TCR beta chain sequence. This sample was included in a study of blood T cell repertoires in COVID-19. Study context: Acute and convalescent COVID-19 specimens originated in the United States, Italy and Spain. PBMCs, B-cell-depleted T cells, or T cells were the source of the cDNA or gDNA that made up the material.

Original data processing: Quantification of nucleated cells was approximated via reference gene primer amplification. The data were produced by immunoSEQ multiplex PCR, yet TCRdb's version contains in-frame clones alone and is incomplete. V, J and clone size are those of that table, while D and trimming were read from the DNA. The sample yields approximately 89,000 clones, roughly 80% seen once. The receptor was isolated from a human donor in a cohort sampled during active COVID-19. Source material: peripheral blood.

The CDR3 here is CAATGTSADEQYF. As DNA, the CDR3 is TGTGCCGCCACCGGGACTAGCGCGGACGAGCAGTACTTC. The rearrangement uses TRBV10-3 and TRBJ2-7, with 10 bases fitting TRBD2. The trim removed 11 bases at V and 5 bases at J, leaving 9 bases unmatched. The V gene's germline CDR1 is ENHRY and CDR2 SYGVKD. This CDR3 has 13 amino acids.